This is a list of T cell receptor beta chains from one sample in a study of naive and memory T cell subsets. TCRdb passed the UMI-ligation and nested PCR reads through MiXCR, listing each CDR3 protein once. The sample has about 99,000 distinct CDR3 sequences; about 15% are singletons. The specimen sequenced was naive CD8+ T cells from blood. Receptor source: a human donor in good health. Both conserved end residues are part of each CDR3. D genes are given only for firm matches. Size values are once, few and many counts, or a class for expanded clones, and some rows have none.

TRBJ2-7	TRBV7-9	.	.	TGTGCCAGCAGCTTCCCCGACTACGGCTACGAGCAGTACTTC	CASSFPDYGYEQYF
TRBJ1-1	TRBV2	.	few	TGTGCCAGCAGCTCGCACCTGGTGAACACTGAAGCTTTCTTT	CASSSHLVNTEAFF
TRBJ2-3	TRBV27	.	once	TGTGCCAGCAGTTTCTCCACTAGGGCCACTAGCACAGATACGCAGTATTTT	CASSFSTRATSTDTQYF
TRBJ2-7	TRBV5-1	.	many	TGCGCCAGCAGCCATTACGGGGGACTTCCCTACGAGCAGTACTTC	CASSHYGGLPYEQYF
TRBJ1-1	TRBV7-3	TRBD1	few	TGTGCCAGCAGCCTAACAGGGGGCACTGAAGCTTTCTTT	CASSLTGGTEAFF
TRBJ2-7	TRBV20-1	TRBD2	.	TGCAGTGCTTTTGCTAGCGGGAGCAAGCAGTACTTC	CSAFASGSKQYF
TRBJ1-2	TRBV4-3	TRBD1	few	TGCGCCAGCAGCCACGCCCCGGGACAGGGGGCGGGAGGCTACACCTTC	CASSHAPGQGAGGYTF
TRBJ1-1	TRBV6-2/TRBV6-3	.	few	TGTGCCAGCAGTCTTTACGGGACTCTGGGGACCCTCGCTGAAGCTTTCTTT	CASSLYGTLGTLAEAFF
TRBJ2-7	TRBV6-5	.	few	TGTGCCAGCAGTTACTCCCCGACGGGCCCCCCCGAGCAGTACTTC	CASSYSPTGPPEQYF
TRBJ2-1	TRBV5-1	.	.	TGCGCCAGCAGCTTCCAAGAGGTAATCTCCTACAATGAGCAGTTCTTC	CASSFQEVISYNEQFF
TRBJ1-1	TRBV18	.	many	TGTGCCAGCTCACCAACACCGGGGACTGAAGCTTTCTTT	CASSPTPGTEAFF
TRBJ1-4	TRBV7-9	TRBD1	.	TGTGCCAGCAGCTCGACAGGGGGTAATGAAAAACTGTTTTTT	CASSSTGGNEKLFF
TRBJ2-1	TRBV6-2/TRBV6-3	TRBD2	.	TGTGCCAGCAGTTACTGGGGGACTAGCGGGAGCCTTGAGCAGTTCTTC	CASSYWGTSGSLEQFF
TRBJ2-7	TRBV27	TRBD1	.	TGTGCCAGCAGTTCCCCAGCCGCGACAGGGCCGCTCTACGAGCAGTACTTC	CASSSPAATGPLYEQYF
TRBJ1-1	TRBV15	.	few	TGTGCCACCAGCAGAGATGAGAACACTGAAGCTTTCTTT	CATSRDENTEAFF
TRBJ1-2	TRBV21-1	.	many	TGTGCCAGCAAAGGGACAGGGCGCGACTATGGCTACACCTTC	CASKGTGRDYGYTF
TRBJ2-4	TRBV20-1	.	few	TGCAGTGCTAGAGAGGGCAATAAAAACATTCAGTACTTC	CSAREGNKNIQYF
TRBJ2-1	TRBV20-1	.	.	TGCAGTGCTAGAGATCCGGGTCCTGAGGGGGATGAGCAGTTCTTC	CSARDPGPEGDEQFF